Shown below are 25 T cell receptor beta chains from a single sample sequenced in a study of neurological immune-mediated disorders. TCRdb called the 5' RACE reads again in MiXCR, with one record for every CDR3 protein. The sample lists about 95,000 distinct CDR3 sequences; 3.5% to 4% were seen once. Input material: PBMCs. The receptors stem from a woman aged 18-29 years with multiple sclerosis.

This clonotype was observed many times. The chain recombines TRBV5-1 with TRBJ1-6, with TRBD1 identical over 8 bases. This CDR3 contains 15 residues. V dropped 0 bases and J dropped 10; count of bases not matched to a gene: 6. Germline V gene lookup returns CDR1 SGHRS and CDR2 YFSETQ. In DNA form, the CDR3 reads TGCGCCAGCAGCTTGGGAGGGGACAGGAGGTCACCCCTCCACTTT. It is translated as CASSLGGDRRSPLHF.

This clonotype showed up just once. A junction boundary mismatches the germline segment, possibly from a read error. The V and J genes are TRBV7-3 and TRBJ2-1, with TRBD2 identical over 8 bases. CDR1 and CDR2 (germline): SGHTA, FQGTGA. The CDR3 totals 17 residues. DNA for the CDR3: TGTGCCAGCAGCTTAGGCCCGCCGGGACTAGGGGAAAATGCGCAGTTCTTC. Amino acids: CASSLGPPGLGENAQFF.

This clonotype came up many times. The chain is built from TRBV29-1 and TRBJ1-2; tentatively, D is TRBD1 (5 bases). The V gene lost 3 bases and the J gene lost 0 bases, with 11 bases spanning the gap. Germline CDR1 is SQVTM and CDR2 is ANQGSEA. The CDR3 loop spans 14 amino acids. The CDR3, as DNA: TGCAGCGTTGACCCCGCAGGGACTAACTATGGCTACACCTTC. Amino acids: CSVDPAGTNYGYTF.

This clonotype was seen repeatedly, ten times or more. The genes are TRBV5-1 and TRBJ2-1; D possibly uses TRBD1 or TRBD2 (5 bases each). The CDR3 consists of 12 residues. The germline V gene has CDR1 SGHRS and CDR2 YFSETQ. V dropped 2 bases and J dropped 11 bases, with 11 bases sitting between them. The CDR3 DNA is TGCGCCAGCAGCTTAGATGAGGGGAAGCAGTTCTTC. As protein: CASSLDEGKQFF.

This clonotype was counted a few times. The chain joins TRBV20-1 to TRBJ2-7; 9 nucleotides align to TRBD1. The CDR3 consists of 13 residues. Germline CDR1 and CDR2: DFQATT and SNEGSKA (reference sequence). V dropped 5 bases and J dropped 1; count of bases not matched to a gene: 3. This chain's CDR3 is CSAQGQGSYEQYF. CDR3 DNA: TGCAGTGCTCAGGGACAGGGTTCCTACGAGCAGTACTTC.

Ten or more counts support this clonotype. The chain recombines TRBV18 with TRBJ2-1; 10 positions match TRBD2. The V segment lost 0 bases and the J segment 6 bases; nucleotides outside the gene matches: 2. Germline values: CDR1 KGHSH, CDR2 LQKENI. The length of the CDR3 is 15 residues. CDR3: CASSPPLAGANEQFF. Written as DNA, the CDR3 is TGTGCCAGCTCACCACCCCTAGCGGGGGCCAATGAGCAGTTCTTC.

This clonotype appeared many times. CDR3 amino acids: CATSREMGSGANVLTF. Here the CDR3 DNA reads TGTGCCACCAGCAGAGAAATGGGTTCTGGGGCCAACGTCCTGACTTTC. The chain recombines TRBV15 with TRBJ2-6; the D is unclear. The V and J ends lost 0 bases and 1 base respectively, with 7 bases between them. CDR3 length: 16 amino acids. Germline V CDR1 and CDR2: LNHNV, YYDKDF (reference sequence). Together with reference TRBV15 and TRBJ2-6, the CDR3 gives the full variable domain: DAMVIQNPRYQVTQFGKPVTLSCSQTLNHNVMYWYQQKSSQAPKLLFHYYDKDFNNEADTPDNFQSRRPNTSFCFLDIRSPGLGDTAMYLCATSREMGSGANVLTFGAGSRLTVL.

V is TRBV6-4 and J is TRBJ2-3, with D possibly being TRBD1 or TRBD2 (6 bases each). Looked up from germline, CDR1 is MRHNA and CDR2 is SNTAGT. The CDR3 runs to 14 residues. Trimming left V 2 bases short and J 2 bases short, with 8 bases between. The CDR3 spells CASSDGGPTDTQYF. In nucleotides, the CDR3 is TGTGCCAGCAGTGACGGGGGGCCCACAGATACGCAGTATTTT.

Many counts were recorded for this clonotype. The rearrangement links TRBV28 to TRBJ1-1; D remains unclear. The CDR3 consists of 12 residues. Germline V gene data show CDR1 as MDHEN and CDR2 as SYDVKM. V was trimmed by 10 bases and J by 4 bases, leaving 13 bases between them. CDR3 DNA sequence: TGTGCCACGAAGGAACGGACCACTGAAGCTTTCTTT. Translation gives CATKERTTEAFF. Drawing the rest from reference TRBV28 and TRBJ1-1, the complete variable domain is DVKVTQSSRYLVKRTGEKVFLECVQDMDHENMFWYRQDPGLGLRLIYFSYDVKMKEKGDIPEGYSVSREKKERFSLILESASTNQTSMYLCATKERTTEAFFGQGTRLTVV.

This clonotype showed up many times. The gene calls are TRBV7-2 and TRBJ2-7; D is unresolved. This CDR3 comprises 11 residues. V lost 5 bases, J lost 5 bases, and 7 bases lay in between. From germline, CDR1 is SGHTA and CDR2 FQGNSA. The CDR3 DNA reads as TGTGCCAGCAGCCCTGGCCACGAGCAGTACTTC. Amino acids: CASSPGHEQYF.

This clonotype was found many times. The DNA of the CDR3 is TGTGCCAGCAGCTCCCGCCCAGGGGGGGCCGGGGAGCTGTTTTTT. This encodes CASSSRPGGAGELFF. This chain links TRBV7-2 with TRBJ2-2, with D possibly called TRBD1 or TRBD2 (7 bases each). Germline CDR1 SGHTA, CDR2 FQGNSA. This CDR3 region has 15 residues. Trimming shortened V by 4 bases and J by 6 bases, and 15 bases separated the two germline ends.

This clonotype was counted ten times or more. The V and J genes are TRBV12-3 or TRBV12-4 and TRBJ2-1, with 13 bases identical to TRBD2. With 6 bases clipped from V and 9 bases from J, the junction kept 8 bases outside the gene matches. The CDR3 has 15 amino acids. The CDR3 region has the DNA TGTGCCAGCAGCATGGGACTAGCGGGATTTGGTGAGCAGTTCTTC. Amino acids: CASSMGLAGFGEQFF.

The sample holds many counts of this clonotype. The CDR3 DNA follows: TGTGCCAGCTCACCATCCGACAGCTTGAACACTGAAGCTTTCTTT. Encoded protein: CASSPSDSLNTEAFF. The chain couples TRBV18 to TRBJ1-1, with D perhaps matching TRBD1 (5 bases). The V and J ends lost 2 bases and 0 bases respectively, with 10 bases between them. The germline V gene has CDR1 KGHSH and CDR2 LQKENI. This CDR3 comprises 15 residues.

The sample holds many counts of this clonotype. The CDR3: CASSFQGGGAYGYTF. The CDR3 DNA is TGCGCCAGCAGCTTCCAAGGCGGGGGAGCCTATGGCTACACCTTC. This sequence joins TRBV5-1 and TRBJ1-2, with D possibly TRBD1 on 5 matching bases. Germline V gives CDR1 SGHRS, CDR2 YFSETQ. The CDR3 spans 15 residues. Trimming pared 2 bases from V and 4 bases from J, leaving 15 bases between.

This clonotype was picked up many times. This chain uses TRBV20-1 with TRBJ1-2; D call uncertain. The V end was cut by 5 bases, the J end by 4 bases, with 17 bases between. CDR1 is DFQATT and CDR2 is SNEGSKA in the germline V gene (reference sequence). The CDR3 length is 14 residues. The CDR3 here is CSAEEARGSYGYTF. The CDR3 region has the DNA TGCAGTGCTGAAGAGGCACGTGGGAGCTATGGCTACACCTTC.

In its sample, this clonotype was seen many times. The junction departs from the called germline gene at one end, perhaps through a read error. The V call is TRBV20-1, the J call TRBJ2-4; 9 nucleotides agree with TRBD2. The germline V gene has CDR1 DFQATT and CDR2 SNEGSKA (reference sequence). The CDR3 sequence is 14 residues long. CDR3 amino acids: CSARAGGGVSALHF. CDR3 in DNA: TGCAGTGCTAGAGCTGGCGGGGGGGTCTCGGCTCTACACTTC.

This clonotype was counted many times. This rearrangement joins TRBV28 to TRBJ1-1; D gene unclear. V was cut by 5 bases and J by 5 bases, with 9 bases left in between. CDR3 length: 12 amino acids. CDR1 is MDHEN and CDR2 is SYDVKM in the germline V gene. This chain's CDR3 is CASSRSWTEAFF. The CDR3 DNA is TGTGCCAGCAGTCGGTCCTGGACTGAAGCTTTCTTT.

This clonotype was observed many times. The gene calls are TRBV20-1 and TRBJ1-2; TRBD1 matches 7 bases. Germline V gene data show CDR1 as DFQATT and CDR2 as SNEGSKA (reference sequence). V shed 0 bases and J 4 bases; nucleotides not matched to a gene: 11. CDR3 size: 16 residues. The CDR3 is CSARDTGAAYGYGYTF. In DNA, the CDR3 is TGCAGTGCTAGAGATACAGGGGCCGCCTATGGCTATGGCTACACCTTC.

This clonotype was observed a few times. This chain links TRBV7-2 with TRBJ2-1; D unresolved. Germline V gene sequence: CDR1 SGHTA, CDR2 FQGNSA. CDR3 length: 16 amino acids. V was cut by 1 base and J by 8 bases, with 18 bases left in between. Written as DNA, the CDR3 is TGTGCCAGCAGCTTAGACTCCCCCGGATCGGGCTATGAGCAGTTCTTC. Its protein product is CASSLDSPGSGYEQFF.

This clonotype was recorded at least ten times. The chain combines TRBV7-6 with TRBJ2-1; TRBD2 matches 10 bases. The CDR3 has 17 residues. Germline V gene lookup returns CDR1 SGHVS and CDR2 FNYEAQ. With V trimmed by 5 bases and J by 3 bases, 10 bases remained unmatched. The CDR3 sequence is CASSRRQTSGFYNEQFF. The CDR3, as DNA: TGTGCCAGCAGCCGAAGGCAGACTAGCGGGTTCTACAATGAGCAGTTCTTC.

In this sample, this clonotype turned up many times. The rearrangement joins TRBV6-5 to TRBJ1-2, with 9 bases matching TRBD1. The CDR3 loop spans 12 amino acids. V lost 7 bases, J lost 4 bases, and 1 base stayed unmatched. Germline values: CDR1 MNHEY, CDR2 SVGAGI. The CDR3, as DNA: TGTGCCAGCACGGGACAGGGCTATGGCTACACCTTC. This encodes CASTGQGYGYTF.

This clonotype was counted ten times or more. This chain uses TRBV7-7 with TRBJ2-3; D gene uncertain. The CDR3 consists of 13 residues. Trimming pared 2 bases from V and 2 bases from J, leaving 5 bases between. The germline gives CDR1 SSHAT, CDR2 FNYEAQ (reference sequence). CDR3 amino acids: CASSLTPTDTQYF. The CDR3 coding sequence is TGTGCCAGCAGCTTAACACCCACAGATACGCAGTATTTT. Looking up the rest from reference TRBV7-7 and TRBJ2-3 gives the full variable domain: GAGVSQSPRYKVTKRGQDVTLRCDPISSHATLYWYQQALGQGPEFLTYFNYEAQPDKSGLPSDRFSAERPEGSISTLTIQRTEQRDSAMYRCASSLTPTDTQYFGPGTRLTVL.

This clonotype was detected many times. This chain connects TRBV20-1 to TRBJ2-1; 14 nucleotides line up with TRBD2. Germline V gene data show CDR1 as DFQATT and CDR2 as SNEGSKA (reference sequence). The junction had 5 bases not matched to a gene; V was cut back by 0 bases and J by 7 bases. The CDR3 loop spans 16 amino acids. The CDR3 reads CSARDWGLAGENEQFF. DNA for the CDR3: TGCAGTGCTAGAGATTGGGGACTAGCGGGAGAAAATGAGCAGTTCTTC.

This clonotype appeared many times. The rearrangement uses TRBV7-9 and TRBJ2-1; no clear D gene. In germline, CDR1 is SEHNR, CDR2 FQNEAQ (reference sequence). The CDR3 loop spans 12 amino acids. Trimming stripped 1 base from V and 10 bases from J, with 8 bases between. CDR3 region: CASSLVVPEQFF. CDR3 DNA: TGTGCCAGCAGCTTAGTAGTACCAGAGCAGTTCTTC. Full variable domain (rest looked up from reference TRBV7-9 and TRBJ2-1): DTGVSQNPRHKITKRGQNVTFRCDPISEHNRLYWYRQTLGQGPEFLTYFQNEAQLEKSRLLSDRFSAERPKGSFSTLEIQRTEQGDSAMYLCASSLVVPEQFFGPGTRLTVL.

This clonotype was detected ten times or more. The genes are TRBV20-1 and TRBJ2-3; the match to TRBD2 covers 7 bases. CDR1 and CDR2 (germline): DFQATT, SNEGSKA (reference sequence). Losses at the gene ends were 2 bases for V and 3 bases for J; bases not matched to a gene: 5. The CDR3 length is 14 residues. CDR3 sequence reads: CSARRRESTDTQYF. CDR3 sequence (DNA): TGCAGTGCTAGAAGGCGGGAGAGTACAGATACGCAGTATTTT.